This paragraph covers one TCR beta chain sequence. The sample is drawn from a study of blood T cell repertoires in COVID-19. The germline CDR1 and CDR2 sequences are KGHSH and LQKENI. The CDR3 contains 16 residues. V was pared by 2 bases and J by 3 bases, with 13 bases between. Per the original methods: By means of reference gene primer amplification, nucleated cell counts were estimated. Method: immunoSEQ multiplex PCR; TCRdb's copy keeps in-frame clones and lacks some. The DNA gave D and trimming, while V, J and clone size come from that table. The data contain roughly 6,600 clones, nearly 90% of them singletons.

The chain combines TRBV18 with TRBJ2-2, with a tentative D call TRBD2 (6 bases). The specimen was peripheral blood. This receptor was identified in a human donor in a cohort sampled during active COVID-19. The donor label of this sample is uncertain. The CDR3 bases are TGTGCCAGCTCACCATACGGGAGAGGGGACACCGGGGAGCTGTTTTTT. Translation: CASSPYGRGDTGELFF.